Described below is a single TCR beta chain sequence and its context. Its matching antigen is unknown. MiXCR was run by TCRdb on the 5' RACE reads, yielding one entry per CDR3 protein. The sample shows 25,000 to 30,000 distinct CDR3 sequences, 7.1% of them seen only once. This specimen belongs to a study of spatial heterogeneity in lung cancer. Indicated time point: sample taken at primary tumor resection. Germline V gene lookup returns CDR1 SGHAT and CDR2 FQNNGV. This CDR3 has 14 residues. V was cut by 2 bases and J by 6 bases, with 10 bases left in between. Findings and caveats of the study: Tumoral mutation counts were tracked by counts of expanded intratumoral alpha and beta TCRs.

The receptor was isolated from a male donor with early-stage non-small cell lung cancer. The sample here was lung tumor tissue, taken at surgery. This chain links TRBV11-2 with TRBJ2-2, with D unresolved. In DNA form, the CDR3 reads TGTGCCAGCAGCTTATTCCGCGACGCCGGGGAGCTGTTTTTT. Its translation: CASSLFRDAGELFF.